This T cell receptor beta chain was sequenced in a study of tumor and adjacent non-tumor tissue in lung cancer. Study details: There were around eleven adenocarcinoma, 2 squamous cell carcinoma and 1 small cell lung cancer cases. Patients were aged about 30 to 85, nine to eleven men and about 5 women, stage I to III. Study-wide findings and caveats: TCR diversity was significantly greater in tumor than normal lung tissue.

TCRbeta libraries were built with three rounds of nested PCR, modified from ARM-PCR. TCRdb itself ran the multiplex PCR reads through MiXCR, one entry per CDR3 protein. Of 40,000 to 45,000 distinct CDR3 sequences in the sample, around 62% were seen once. CDR3 length: 14 amino acids. Germline CDR1 MNHEY, CDR2 SVGAGI. Concerning this clonotype itself: The antigen remains unidentified. The junction differs from germline at one of its ends, possibly a read error.

No cell sorting was done before RNA was extracted from the tissue. More than 3 cm separated this lung sample from the edge of the tumor. The sequence derives from a middle-aged woman with non-small cell lung cancer. The chain recombines TRBV6-5 with TRBJ2-5; TRBD1 matches 7 bases. Specimen: distant non-tumor lung tissue. The CDR3 region has the DNA TGTGCCAGCAGGGTGTTGACAGGGACAGAGGCCCAGTACTTC. As protein: CASRVLTGTEAQYF.